The clone carrying this T cell receptor beta chain occurred once. The antigen remains undetermined. The junction and the germline gene differ at one end; a read error may be behind it. PCR employed 60 Vbeta and 13 Jbeta primers. Assay: immunoSEQ multiplex PCR; the TCRdb copy retains only in-frame clones and omits some. The sample yields around 140,000 clones, about 82% seen once. The data were taken from a study of cytomegalovirus exposure and HLA in healthy donors. Regarding the study as a whole: What a later analysis showed was that several of the most significant clusters appeared linked to common viral pathogens.

The CDR3 length is 13 residues. In germline, CDR1 is SEHNR, CDR2 FQNEAQ (reference sequence). Sequencing input: PBMCs. The chain carries TRBV7-9 and TRBJ1-1, with D unresolved. The origin of this receptor is a female donor in good health and CMV-seropositive. The CDR3 loop reads CASSLGIWTEAFF. CDR3 in DNA: TGTGCCAGCAGCTTAGGGATCTGGACTGAAGCTTTTTTT. Complete variable domain (other parts from reference TRBV7-9 and TRBJ1-1): DTGVSQNPRHKITKRGQNVTFRCDPISEHNRLYWYRQTLGQGPEFLTYFQNEAQLEKSRLLSDRFSAERPKGSFSTLEIQRTEQGDSAMYLCASSLGIWTEAFFGQGTRLTVV.